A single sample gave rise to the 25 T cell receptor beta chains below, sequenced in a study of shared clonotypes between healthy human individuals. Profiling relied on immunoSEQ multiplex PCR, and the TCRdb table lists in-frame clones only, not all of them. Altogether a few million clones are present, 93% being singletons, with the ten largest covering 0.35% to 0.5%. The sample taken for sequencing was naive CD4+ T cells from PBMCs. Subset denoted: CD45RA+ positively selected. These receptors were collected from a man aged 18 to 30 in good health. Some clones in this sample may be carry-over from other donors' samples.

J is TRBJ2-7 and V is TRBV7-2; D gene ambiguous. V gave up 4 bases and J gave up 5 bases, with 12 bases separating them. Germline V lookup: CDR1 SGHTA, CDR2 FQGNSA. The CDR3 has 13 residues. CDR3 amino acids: CASSSLYSHEQYF. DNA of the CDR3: TGTGCCAGCAGCTCCCTCTACAGCCACGAGCAGTACTTC.

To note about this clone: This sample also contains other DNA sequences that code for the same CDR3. This chain's CDR3 is CASSYRQGGYEQYF. As DNA, the CDR3 is TGTGCCAGCAGTTACCGACAGGGCGGGTACGAGCAGTACTTC. J is TRBJ2-7 and V is TRBV6-5, with TRBD1 matching over 7 bases. The trim removed 2 bases at V and 4 bases at J, leaving 5 bases unmatched. This CDR3 is 14 amino acids long. Germline CDR1 is MNHEY and CDR2 is SVGAGI.

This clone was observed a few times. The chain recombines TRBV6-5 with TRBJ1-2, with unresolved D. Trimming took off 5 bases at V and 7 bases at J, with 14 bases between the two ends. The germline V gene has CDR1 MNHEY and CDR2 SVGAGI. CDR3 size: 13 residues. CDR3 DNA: TGTGCCAGCAGTCCGGGCTTGGTGGGTGGCTACACCTTC. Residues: CASSPGLVGGYTF.

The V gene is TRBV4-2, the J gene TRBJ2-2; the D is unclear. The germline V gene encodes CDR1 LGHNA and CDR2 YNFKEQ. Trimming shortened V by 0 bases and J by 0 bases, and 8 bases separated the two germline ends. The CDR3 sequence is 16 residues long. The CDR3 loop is CASSQDAYPNTGELFF. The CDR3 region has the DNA TGTGCCAGCAGCCAAGACGCCTATCCGAACACCGGGGAGCTGTTTTTT.

DNA of the CDR3: TGTGCCAGCAGACGGGACAGGGGGAAAGAGACCCAGTACTTC. Protein sequence: CASRRDRGKETQYF. This sequence joins TRBV6-5 and TRBJ2-5; 11 positions match TRBD1. The CDR3 consists of 14 residues. CDR1 MNHEY and CDR2 SVGAGI come from the germline V gene. V shed 6 bases, J shed 3 bases, and the junction held 3 bases outside the gene matches.

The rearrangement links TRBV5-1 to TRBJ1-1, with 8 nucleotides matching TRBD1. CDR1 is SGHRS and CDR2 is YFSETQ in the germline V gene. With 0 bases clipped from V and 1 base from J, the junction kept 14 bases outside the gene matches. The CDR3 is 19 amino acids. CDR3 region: CASSLVRGPLGAENTEAFF. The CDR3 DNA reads TGCGCCAGCAGCTTGGTCAGGGGGCCACTCGGGGCCGAGAACACTGAAGCTTTCTTT.

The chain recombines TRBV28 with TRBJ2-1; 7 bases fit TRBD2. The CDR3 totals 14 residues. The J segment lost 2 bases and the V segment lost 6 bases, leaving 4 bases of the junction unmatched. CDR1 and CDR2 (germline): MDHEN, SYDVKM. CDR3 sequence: CASRSSGPYNEQFF. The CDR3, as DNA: TGTGCCAGCAGGAGTAGCGGGCCCTACAATGAGCAGTTCTTC.

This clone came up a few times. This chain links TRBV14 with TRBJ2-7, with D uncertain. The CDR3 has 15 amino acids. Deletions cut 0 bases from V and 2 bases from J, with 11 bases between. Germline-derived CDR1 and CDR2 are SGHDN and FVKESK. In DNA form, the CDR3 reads TGTGCCAGCAGCCAAGAACGCGCGAGCCCCTACGAGCAGTACTTC. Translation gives CASSQERASPYEQYF.

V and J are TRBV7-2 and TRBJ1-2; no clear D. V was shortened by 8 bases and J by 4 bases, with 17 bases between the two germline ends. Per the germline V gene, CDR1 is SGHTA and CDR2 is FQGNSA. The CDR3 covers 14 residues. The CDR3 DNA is TGTGCCAGCTCTTCCCGAGAGCATCGCTATGGCTACACCTTC. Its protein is CASSSREHRYGYTF.

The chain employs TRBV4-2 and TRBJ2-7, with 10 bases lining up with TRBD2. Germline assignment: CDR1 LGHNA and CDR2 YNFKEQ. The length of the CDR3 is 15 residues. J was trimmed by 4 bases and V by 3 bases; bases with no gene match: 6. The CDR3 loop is CASSQLAGAQYEQYF. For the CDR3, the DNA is TGTGCCAGCAGCCAGCTAGCGGGAGCGCAGTACGAGCAGTACTTC.

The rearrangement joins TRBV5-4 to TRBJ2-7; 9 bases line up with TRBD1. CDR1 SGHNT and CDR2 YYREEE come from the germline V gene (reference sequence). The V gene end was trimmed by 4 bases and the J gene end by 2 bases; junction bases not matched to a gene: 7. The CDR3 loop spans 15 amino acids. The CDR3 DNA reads TGTGCCAGCAGCCTGACAGGGGGTTCTGCCTACGAGCAGTACTTC. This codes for CASSLTGGSAYEQYF.

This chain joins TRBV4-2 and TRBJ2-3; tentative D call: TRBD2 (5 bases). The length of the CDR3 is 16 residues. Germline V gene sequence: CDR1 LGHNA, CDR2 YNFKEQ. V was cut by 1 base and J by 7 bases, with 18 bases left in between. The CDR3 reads CASSQVGGLLANTQYF. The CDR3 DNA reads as TGTGCCAGCAGCCAAGTAGGAGGTCTACTCGCAAATACGCAGTATTTT.

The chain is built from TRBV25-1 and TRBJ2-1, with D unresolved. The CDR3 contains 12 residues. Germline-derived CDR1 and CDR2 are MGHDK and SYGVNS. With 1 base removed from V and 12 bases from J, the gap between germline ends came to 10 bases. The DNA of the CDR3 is TGTGCCAGCAGTGAATTGATCGGAGCGCAGTTCTTC. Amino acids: CASSELIGAQFF.

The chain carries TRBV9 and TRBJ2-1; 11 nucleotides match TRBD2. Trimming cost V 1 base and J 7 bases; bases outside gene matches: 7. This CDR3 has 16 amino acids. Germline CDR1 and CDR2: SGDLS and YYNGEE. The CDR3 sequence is CASSVRPGLAANEQFF. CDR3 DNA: TGTGCCAGCAGCGTACGTCCGGGACTAGCGGCGAATGAGCAGTTCTTC.

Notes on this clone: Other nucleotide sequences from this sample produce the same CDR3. Here the CDR3 reads CASSLFNEQFF. The DNA of the CDR3 is TGTGCCAGCAGCTTATTCAATGAGCAGTTCTTC. The V gene is TRBV7-9, the J gene TRBJ2-1; D is undetermined. Germline assignment: CDR1 SEHNR and CDR2 FQNEAQ (reference sequence). Trimming took off 2 bases at V and 6 bases at J, with 2 bases between the two ends. The CDR3 contains 11 residues. The variable domain in full, with the rest retrieved from reference TRBV7-9 and TRBJ2-1, is DTGVSQNPRHKITKRGQNVTFRCDPISEHNRLYWYRQTLGQGPEFLTYFQNEAQLEKSRLLSDRFSAERPKGSFSTLEIQRTEQGDSAMYLCASSLFNEQFFGPGTRLTVL.

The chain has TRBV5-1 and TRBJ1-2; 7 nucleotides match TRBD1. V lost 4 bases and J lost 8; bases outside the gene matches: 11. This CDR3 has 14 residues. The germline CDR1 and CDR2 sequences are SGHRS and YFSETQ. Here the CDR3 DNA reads TGCGCCAGCAGCGGGGGAGACAGGGAAGTCGGCTACACCTTC. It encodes CASSGGDREVGYTF.

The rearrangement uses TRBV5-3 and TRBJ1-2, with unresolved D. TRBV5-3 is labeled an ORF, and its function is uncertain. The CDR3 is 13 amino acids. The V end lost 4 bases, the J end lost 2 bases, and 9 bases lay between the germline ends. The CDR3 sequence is CARSKHTNYGYTF. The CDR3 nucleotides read TGTGCCAGAAGCAAACACACGAACTATGGCTACACCTTC.

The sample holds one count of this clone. The CDR3 loop is CASSLGVANTEAFF. The CDR3, as DNA: TGTGCCAGCAGCCTTGGGGTGGCGAACACTGAAGCTTTCTTT. The chain recombines TRBV6-5 with TRBJ1-1; no reliable D call. V gave up 6 bases and J gave up 1 base, with 12 bases separating them. This CDR3 spans 14 amino acids. Germline lookup yields CDR1 MNHEY and CDR2 SVGAGI.

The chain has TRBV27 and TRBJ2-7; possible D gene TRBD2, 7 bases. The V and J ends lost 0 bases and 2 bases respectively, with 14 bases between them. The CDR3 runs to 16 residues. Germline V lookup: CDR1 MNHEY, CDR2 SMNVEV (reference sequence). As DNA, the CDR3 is TGTGCCAGCAGTTTATCGAAAACAGGGAGGGCCTACGAGCAGTACTTC. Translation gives CASSLSKTGRAYEQYF.

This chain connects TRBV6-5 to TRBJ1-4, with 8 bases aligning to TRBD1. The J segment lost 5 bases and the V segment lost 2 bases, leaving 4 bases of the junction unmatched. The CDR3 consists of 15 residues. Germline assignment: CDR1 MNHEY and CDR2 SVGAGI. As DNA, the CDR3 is TGTGCCAGCAGTTACCGGGACAGGATAAATGAAAAACTGTTTTTT. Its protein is CASSYRDRINEKLFF.

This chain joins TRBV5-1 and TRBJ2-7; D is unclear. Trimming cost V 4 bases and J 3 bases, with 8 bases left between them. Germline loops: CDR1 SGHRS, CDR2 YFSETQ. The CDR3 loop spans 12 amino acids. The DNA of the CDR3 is TGCGCCAGCAGCAACTCAGTCTACGAGCAGTACTTC. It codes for CASSNSVYEQYF.

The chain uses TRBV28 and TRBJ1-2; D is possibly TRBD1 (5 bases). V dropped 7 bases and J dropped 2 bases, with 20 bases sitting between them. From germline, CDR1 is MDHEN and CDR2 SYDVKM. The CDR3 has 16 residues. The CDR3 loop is CASTPGPGTGNYGYTF. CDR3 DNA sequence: TGTGCCAGCACCCCAGGTCCAGGGACGGGCAACTATGGCTACACCTTC.

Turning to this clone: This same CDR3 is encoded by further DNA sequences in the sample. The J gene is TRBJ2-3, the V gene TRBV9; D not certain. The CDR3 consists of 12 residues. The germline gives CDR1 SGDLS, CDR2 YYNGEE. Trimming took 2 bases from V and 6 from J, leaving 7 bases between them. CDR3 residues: CASSVGLDTQYF. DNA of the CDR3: TGTGCCAGCAGCGTGGGGTTGGATACGCAGTATTTT.

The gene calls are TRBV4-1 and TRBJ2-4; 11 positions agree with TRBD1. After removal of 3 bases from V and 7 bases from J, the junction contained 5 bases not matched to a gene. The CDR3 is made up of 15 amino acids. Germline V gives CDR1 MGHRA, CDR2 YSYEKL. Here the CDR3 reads CASSQGRTGGNIQYF. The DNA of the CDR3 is TGCGCCAGCAGCCAGGGACGGACAGGGGGCAACATTCAGTACTTC.

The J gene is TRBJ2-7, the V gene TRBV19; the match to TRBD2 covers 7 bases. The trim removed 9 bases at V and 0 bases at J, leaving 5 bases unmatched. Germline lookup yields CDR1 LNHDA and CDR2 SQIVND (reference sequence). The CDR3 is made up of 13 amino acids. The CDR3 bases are TGTGCCAGCAGCAGGACTAGCTCCTACGAGCAGTACTTC. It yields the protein CASSRTSSYEQYF.